This entry describes one T cell receptor beta chain. No antigen is known for it. Per-base quality was not reported, and no clone a single base away is much larger than it. The data derive from a study of T cell changes during pregnancy in multiple sclerosis (dated by TCRdb to the late 2010s). Looking at the study overall: Changes in the T cell repertoire over the course of pregnancy were examined in this study in women with multiple sclerosis.

From the cysteine through the phenylalanine, the CDR3 covers 14 amino acids. Just CDR3 DNA is preserved here, 42 bases in frame from base 1. Trimming at the junction amounts to 2 bases on V and 3 bases on J, and the germline ends lie 11 bases apart. CDR1 and CDR2, looked up from the germline V gene, are SGHRS and YFSETQ. Libraries were built with the immunoSEQ multiplex PCR assay. Not all clones reach the TCRdb copy of this immuneACCESS table, which keeps in-frame sequences only. Checked studies attribute under half of the gap to unresolved V genes and leave the rest unexplained. For this sample there are over 30,000 clones; 92% appear just once. Approximately 0.8% of the sample goes to the ten largest clones.

This clonotype was obtained from a female donor with multiple sclerosis, enrolled in a pregnancy study. In this chain, TRBV5-1 is recombined with TRBJ1-1; TRBD1 is perhaps the D gene, given 5 matching bases. The source material was CD4+ T cells from peripheral blood mononuclear cells, sampled in the third trimester of pregnancy. The DNA is TGCGCCAGCAGCTTTCAAGGGGTAGACACTGAAGCTTTCTTT. Its protein product is CASSFQGVDTEAFF.